This TCR beta chain was obtained from a study of identical twins (dated by TCRdb to about 2016). With regard to the full study: To test whether fetal clonotypes persist, this study deep-sequenced TCR alpha and beta repertoires from monozygotic twins, from unrelated adults of various ages, and from cord blood. Replicate twin experiments were performed at different times using different library preparation protocols to rule out contamination.

Broader findings and caveats from the paper: Fewer insertions were carried by abundant cord blood beta clonotypes, a similar but weaker trend appeared in young adult naive repertoires, and no such trend appeared in memory repertoires. In beta out-of-frame sequences, excess twin sharing was weaker, because having fewer shared sequences lowered the signal-to-noise ratio. Zero-insertion analyses could be partly confounded by invariant T cells such as MAIT and iNKT, although diverse VJ usage argued against such confounding for most clonotypes. Compared with coincidental sharing between unrelated individuals, out-of-frame TCR alpha sequences shared between twins showed an excess of sequences with low generation probability. Conclusions relied on cross-sectional statistical analysis, since the same donors could not be followed over many years. In monozygotic twins, recombination models systematically underestimated out-of-frame TCR alpha sharing, but the models matched the sharing seen between unrelated individuals.

Every donor in the study was a healthy Caucasian. The twin cohort consisted of three pairs of female monozygotic twins, all aged about 18 to 29 years. Peripheral blood mononuclear cells were the source from which RNA for the TCR libraries was isolated. As concerns this clonotype: The clone's antigen remains unknown. The input lacks base qualities; no much larger clone sits a single base away.

The library was obtained by 5' RACE. The run used an Illumina HiSeq 2000. Template switching added a universal primer binding site, and the final cDNA carried a unique molecular identifier that allowed TCR cDNA molecules to be counted accurately. First-strand cDNA for TCR alpha and beta chains was synthesized from specific primers in the conserved constant-segment region. Each cDNA library was double barcoded, with a SMART-Mk sample barcode plus Illumina barcodes, to control for contamination. TruSeq adapter sequences and Illumina sample barcodes were added in two successive PCR steps. TCR alpha and beta cDNA libraries were sequenced on the Illumina HiSeq platform with custom primers. From the authors' description of their analysis: Unique molecular identifiers were extracted from raw reads with MiGEC, and CDR3 positions were determined with MiXCR. Recombination models were inferred per individual with the repgenHMM and IGoR tools using an EM algorithm. Shared clonotype analysis was performed with the tcR package in R, normalizing sharing by the product of cloneset sizes. To study raw recombination free of thymic and clonal selection effects, out-of-frame nonproductive sequences were analyzed. In-frame beta chains were kept once TCRdb had trimmed the public reads at Q25 with fastp and called clones with MiXCR. One record per CDR3 amino acid sequence lists the most common genes and DNA. TCRdb's processing, not the authors' own work, is the source of the V and J calls. The sample includes some 730,000 distinct CDR3 sequences, with about 20% observed a single time. The ten largest clonotypes hold roughly 14% of the sample.

The germline V gene specifies SQVTM as CDR1 and ANQGSEA as CDR2. Reading from cysteine to phenylalanine, the CDR3 counts 14 amino acids. The CDR3 DNA has 42 bases and is translated from base 1. Clipping removes 4 bases from V and 4 bases from J, with 6 as the unmatched junction base count. These same records also appear under a second study, on T cells expressing NK-cell markers. The second study's authors report: Fewer than ten donors provided sorted CD3+CD56+NKG2C+, CD3+CD56+NKG2C- and CD3+CD56-NKG2C+ T-cell subsets, whose TCR beta-chain repertoires were profiled. Of the eight sequenced donors, seven were found to be HCMV-seropositive and one was found to be HCMV-seronegative. In several experiments an anti-gammadeltaTCR antibody was added to restrict sorting to alphabetaTCR-expressing T cells. In several donors, the dominant CD3+CD56+NKG2C+ clonotypes were among the top 10 CD8+ clonotypes and accounted for about 1.0-7.0% of CD8+ T cells. Those dominant clonotypes were again the most abundant among CD3+CD56-NKG2C+ cells in a few donors, at about 25-65%. Whether the expanded NKG2C-expressing T cell clones were specific for HCMV antigens was left unclear. The eight sequenced donors were randomly selected healthy volunteers, three men and five women. HCMV-specific IgG was detected in serum with a commercial ELISA kit to determine HCMV serostatus. For about 6 donors, unsorted PBMC were also used to sequence bulk peripheral blood T-cell repertoires. MIGEC was used to demultiplex reads and group reads by UMI, and MiTCR was used to assemble and quantify clonotypes. To remove erroneous sequences, TCR cDNA sequences were retained only when supported by two or more reads. The tcR package was used for downstream repertoire analysis, and clonotypes were matched across fractions by CDR3 nucleotide sequence plus V segment. VDJmatch was used to annotate antigen specificity against VDJdb, with one amino acid substitution in CDR3 allowed.

Source material: PBMCs. The sequence joins TRBV29-1 to TRBJ2-3; TRBD2 lines up with 9 middle nucleotides. The TCR was taken from a woman aged 18-29 years in good health. The CDR3 sequence is CSVAAGGVADTQYF. DNA sequence: TGCAGCGTTGCGGCGGGAGGGGTCGCAGATACGCAGTATTTT.